The following is a TCR beta chain sequence with its context. The record originates from a study of OX40 agonist ivuxolimab in advanced cancers. The wider study: Patients were treated with ivuxolimab, an agonistic anti-OX40 (CD134) antibody.

The CDR3 has 14 amino acids. The junction had 2 bases not matched to a gene; V was cut back by 4 bases and J by 2 bases. Germline loops: CDR1 SNHLY, CDR2 FYNNEI. Libraries were prepared by immunoSEQ multiplex PCR; TCRdb keeps only in-frame clonotypes and omits some of them. The sample has 52,000 or so clones, roughly 84% seen once. V is TRBV2 and J is TRBJ2-5; 9 bases are a match to TRBD2. The sample consisted of CD4+ or CD8+ T cells sorted from blood, taken in a trial of the OX40 agonist ivuxolimab. The clonotype originates from an adult with an advanced solid tumor such as melanoma, head and neck, liver or kidney cancer. CDR3 nucleotides: TGTGCCAGCAGTGTAGCGGGAGCGCAAGAGACCCAGTACTTC. Its translation: CASSVAGAQETQYF.